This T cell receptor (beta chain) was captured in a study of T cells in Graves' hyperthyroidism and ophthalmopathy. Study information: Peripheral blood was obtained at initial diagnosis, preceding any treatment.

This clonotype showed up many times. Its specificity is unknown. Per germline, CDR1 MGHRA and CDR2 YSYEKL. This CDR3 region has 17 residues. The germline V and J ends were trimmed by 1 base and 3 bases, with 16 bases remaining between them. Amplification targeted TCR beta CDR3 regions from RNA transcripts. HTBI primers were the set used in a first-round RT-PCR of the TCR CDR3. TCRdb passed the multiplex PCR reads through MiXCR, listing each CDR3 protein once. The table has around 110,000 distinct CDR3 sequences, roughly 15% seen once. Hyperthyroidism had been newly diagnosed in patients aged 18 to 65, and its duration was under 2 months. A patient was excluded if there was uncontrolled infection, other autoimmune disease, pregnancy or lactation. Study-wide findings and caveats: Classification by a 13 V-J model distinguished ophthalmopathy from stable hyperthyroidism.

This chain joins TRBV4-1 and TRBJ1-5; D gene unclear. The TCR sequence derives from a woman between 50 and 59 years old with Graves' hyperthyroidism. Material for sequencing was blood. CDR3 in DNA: TGCGCCAGCAGCCAAGTGTGGGAGGTTACGAACAATCAGCCCCAGCATTTT. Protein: CASSQVWEVTNNQPQHF.